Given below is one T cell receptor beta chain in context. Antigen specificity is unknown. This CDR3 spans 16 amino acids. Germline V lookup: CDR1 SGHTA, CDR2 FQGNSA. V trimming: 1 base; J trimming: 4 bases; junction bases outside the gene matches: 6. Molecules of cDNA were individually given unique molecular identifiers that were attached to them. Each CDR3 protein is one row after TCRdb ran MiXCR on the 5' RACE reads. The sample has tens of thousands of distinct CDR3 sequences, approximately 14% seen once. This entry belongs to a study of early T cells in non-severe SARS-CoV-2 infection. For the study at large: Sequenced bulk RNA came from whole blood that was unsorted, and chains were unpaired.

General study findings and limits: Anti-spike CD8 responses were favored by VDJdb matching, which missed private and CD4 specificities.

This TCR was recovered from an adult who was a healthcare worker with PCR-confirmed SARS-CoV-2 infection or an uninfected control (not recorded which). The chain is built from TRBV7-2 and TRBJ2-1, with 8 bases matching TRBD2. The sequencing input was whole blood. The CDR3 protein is CASSLVGGRLYNEQFF. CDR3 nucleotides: TGTGCCAGCAGCTTAGTCGGCGGGAGGCTTTACAATGAGCAGTTCTTC.